This TCR beta chain comes out of a study of cytomegalovirus exposure and HLA in healthy donors. Study-wide points: Later analysis associated a missense DCLRE1C variant with TCR beta V- and J-gene trimming. Differences between HLA loci emerged in a later analysis of TCR association rates, with DRB1 most and HLA-C fewest. A previous analysis found most TCR beta V segments productive roughly 87% or roughly 30% of the time. Several of the most significant clusters appeared, in a later analysis, to be linked to common viral pathogens.

J lost 3 bases, V lost 3 bases, and 4 bases had no gene match. The CDR3 is 14 amino acids. CDR1 LNHDA and CDR2 SQIVND come from the germline V gene (reference sequence). Primers: 60 Vbeta forward and 13 Jbeta reverse. Sequencing used immunoSEQ multiplex PCR; TCRdb keeps in-frame clones, though not all of them. The repertoire holds more than 150,000 clones, with 80% to 85% as singletons. On this clone: Its specificity is unknown.

Sequencing was done on a sample of PBMCs. This sequence originates from a boy aged 10-17 years in good health and CMV-seronegative. The chain joins TRBV19 to TRBJ1-1; 7 nucleotides align to TRBD1. CDR3 protein: CASSIQGVYTEAFF. The CDR3 region has the DNA TGTGCCAGTAGTATTCAGGGGGTTTACACTGAAGCTTTCTTT.